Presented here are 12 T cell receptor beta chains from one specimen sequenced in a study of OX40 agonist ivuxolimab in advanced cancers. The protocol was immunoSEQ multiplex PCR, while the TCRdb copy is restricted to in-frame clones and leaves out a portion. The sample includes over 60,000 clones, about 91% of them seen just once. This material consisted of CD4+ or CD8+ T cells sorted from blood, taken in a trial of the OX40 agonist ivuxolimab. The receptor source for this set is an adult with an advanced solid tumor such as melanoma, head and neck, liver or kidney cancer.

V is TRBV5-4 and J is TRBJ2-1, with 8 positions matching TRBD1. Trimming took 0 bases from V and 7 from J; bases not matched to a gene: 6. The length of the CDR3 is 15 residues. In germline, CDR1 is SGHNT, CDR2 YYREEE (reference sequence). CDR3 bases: TGTGCCAGCAGCTTGGGCGGACAGGGTAAGAATGAGCAGTTCTTC. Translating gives CASSLGGQGKNEQFF.

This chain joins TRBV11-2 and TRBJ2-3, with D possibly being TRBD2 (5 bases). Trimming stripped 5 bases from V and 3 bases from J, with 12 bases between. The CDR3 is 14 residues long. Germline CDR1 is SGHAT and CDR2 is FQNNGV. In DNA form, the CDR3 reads TGTGCCAGCAGCGACCCTCGGGGAACAGATACGCAGTATTTT. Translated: CASSDPRGTDTQYF.

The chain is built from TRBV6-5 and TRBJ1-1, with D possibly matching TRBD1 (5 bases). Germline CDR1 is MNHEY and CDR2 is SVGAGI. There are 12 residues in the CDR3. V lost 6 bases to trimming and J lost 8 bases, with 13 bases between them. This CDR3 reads CASSSGRREAFF. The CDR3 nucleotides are TGTGCCAGCAGCTCAGGGCGTAGAGAAGCTTTCTTT.

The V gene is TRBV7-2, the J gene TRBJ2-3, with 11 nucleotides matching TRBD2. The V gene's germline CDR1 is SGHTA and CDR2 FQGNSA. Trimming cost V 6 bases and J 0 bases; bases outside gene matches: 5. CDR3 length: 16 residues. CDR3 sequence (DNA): TGTGCCAGCAGATCGGGACTAGCGGCTAGCACAGATACGCAGTATTTT. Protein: CASRSGLAASTDTQYF.

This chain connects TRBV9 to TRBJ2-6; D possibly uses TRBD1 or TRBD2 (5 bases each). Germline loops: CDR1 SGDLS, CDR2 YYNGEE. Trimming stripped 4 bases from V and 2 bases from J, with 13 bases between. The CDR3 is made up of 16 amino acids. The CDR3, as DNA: TGTGCCAGCAGCCCTCTTCTGGGGGCTGGGGCCAACGTCCTGACTTTC. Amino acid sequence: CASSPLLGAGANVLTF. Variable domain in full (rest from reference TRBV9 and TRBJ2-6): DSGVTQTPKHLITATGQRVTLRCSPRSGDLSVYWYQQSLDQGLQFLIQYYNGEERAKGNILERFSAQQFPDLHSELNLSSLELGDSALYFCASSPLLGAGANVLTFGAGSRLTVL.

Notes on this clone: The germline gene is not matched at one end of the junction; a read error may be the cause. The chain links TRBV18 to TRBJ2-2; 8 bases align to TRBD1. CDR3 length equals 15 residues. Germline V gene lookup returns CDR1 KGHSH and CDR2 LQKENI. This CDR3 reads CASSPKDREHRGAVF. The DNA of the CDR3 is TGTGCCAGCTCACCAAAGGACAGGGAACACCGGGGAGCTGTTTTT.

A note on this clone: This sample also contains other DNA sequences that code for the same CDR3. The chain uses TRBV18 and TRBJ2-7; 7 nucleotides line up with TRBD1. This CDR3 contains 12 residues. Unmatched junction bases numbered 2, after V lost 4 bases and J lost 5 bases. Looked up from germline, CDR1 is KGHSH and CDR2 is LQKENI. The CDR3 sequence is CASSRDRDEQYF. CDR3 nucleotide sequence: TGTGCCAGCTCACGTGACAGGGACGAGCAGTACTTC.

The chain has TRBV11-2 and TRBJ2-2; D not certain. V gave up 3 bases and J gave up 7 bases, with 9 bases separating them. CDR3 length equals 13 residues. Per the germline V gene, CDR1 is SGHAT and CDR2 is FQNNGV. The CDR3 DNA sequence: TGTGCCAGCAGCTTTTTGGCAGGCGGGGAGCTGTTTTTT. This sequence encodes CASSFLAGGELFF.

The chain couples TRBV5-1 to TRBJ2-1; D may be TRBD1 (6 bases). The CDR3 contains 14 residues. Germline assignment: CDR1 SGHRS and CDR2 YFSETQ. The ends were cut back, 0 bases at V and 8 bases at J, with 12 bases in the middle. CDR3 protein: CASSLGRQVHEQFF. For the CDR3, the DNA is TGCGCCAGCAGCTTGGGCCGACAGGTCCATGAGCAGTTCTTC.

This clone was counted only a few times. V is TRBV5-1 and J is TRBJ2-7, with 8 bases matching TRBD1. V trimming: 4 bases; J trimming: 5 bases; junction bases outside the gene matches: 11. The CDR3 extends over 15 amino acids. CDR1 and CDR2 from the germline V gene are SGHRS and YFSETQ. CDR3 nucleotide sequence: TGCGCCAGCAGCATCCCGAGGACAGGGCCCAACGAGCAGTACTTC. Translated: CASSIPRTGPNEQYF.

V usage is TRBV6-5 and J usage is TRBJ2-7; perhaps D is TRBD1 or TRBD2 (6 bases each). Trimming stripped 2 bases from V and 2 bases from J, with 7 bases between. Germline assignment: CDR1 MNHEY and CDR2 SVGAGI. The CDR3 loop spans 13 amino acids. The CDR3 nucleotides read TGTGCCAGCAGTTACCGGGGGCCCTACGAGCAGTACTTC. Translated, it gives CASSYRGPYEQYF.

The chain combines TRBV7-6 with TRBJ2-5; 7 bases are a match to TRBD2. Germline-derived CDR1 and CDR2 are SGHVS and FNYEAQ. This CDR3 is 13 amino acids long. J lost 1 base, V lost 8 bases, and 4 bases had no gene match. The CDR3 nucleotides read TGTGCCAGCCTCGGCGGGAGCCAAGAGACCCAGTACTTC. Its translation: CASLGGSQETQYF.